This paragraph reports one T cell receptor beta chain. The antigen is not known. These data originate in a study of cytomegalovirus exposure and HLA in healthy donors. Study-level points and caveats: The classifier, whose performance was assessed in both the original and validation cohorts, reportedly diagnosed cytomegalovirus status with high specificity and sensitivity. One variant, a missense change in DCLRE1C, was linked in a later analysis to TCR beta V- and J-gene trimming. Association with HLA alleles at 0.05 false discovery rate was found for roughly 17,000 TCR beta sequences in a later analysis.

PCR employed 60 Vbeta and 13 Jbeta primers. The protocol was immunoSEQ multiplex PCR, while the TCRdb copy is restricted to in-frame clones and leaves out a portion. Among about 110,000 clones, around 70% were seen once, and the ten largest hold roughly 0.79%. The CDR3 covers 15 residues. The germline gives CDR1 SGHAT, CDR2 FQNNGV. Unmatched junction bases numbered 3, after V lost 5 bases and J lost 1 base. The V gene is TRBV11-2, the J gene TRBJ2-1; 9 bases are a match to TRBD2. The sample consisted of PBMCs. The source is a boy aged 5-17 years in good health and CMV-seronegative. Here the CDR3 reads CASSHSGRSYNEQFF. As DNA, the CDR3 is TGTGCCAGCAGCCATAGCGGGAGATCCTACAATGAGCAGTTCTTC.